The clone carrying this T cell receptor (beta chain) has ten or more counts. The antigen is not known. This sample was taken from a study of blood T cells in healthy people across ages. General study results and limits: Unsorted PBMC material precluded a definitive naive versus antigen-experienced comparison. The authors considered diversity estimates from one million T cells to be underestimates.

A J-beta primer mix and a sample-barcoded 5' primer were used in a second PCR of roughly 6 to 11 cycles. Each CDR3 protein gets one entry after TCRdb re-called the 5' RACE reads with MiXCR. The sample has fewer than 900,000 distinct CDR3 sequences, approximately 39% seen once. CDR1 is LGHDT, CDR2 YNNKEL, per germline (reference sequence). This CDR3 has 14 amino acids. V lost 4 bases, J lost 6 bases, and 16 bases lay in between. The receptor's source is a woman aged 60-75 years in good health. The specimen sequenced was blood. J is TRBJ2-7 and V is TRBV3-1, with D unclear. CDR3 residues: CASSPNRMPGEQYF. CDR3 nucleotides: TGTGCCAGCAGCCCCAACCGTATGCCAGGCGAGCAGTACTTC.